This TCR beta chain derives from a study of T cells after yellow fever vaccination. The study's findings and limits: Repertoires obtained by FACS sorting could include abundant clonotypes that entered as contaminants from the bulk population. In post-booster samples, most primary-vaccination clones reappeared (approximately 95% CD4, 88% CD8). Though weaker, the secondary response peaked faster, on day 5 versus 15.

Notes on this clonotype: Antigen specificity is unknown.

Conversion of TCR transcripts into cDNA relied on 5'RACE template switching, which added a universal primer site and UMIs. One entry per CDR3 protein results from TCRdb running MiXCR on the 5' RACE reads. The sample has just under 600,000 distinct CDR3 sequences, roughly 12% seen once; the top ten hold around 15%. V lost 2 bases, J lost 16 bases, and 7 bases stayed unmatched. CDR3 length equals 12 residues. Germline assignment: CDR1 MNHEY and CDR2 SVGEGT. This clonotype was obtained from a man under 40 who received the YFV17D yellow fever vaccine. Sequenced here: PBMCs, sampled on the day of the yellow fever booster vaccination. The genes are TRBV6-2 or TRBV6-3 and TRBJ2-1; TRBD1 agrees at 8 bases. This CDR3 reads CASSYTWTGLFF. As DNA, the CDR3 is TGTGCCAGCAGTTACACGTGGACAGGGCTTTTCTTC.